What follows is one T cell receptor beta chain and its context. Its antigen remains unknown. This entry is derived from a study of cytomegalovirus exposure and HLA in healthy donors. Findings of the study overall: Using the classifier, cytomegalovirus status was reportedly diagnosed with high specificity and sensitivity. Listed as cytomegalovirus-associated were 150 or so TCR beta chains. Most TCR sequences were seen very rarely across donors, but some public TCRs occurred in many.

The data were produced by immunoSEQ multiplex PCR, yet TCRdb's version contains in-frame clones alone and is incomplete. The sample yields about 180,000 clones, roughly 89% seen once. This CDR3 is 18 amino acids long. The V end was cut by 3 bases, the J end by 0 bases, with 15 bases between. Germline V CDR1 and CDR2: LGHNA, YSLEER. The chain has TRBV4-3 and TRBJ1-6, with D possibly matching TRBD1 (5 bases). This TCR derives from a woman aged 25 to 39 in good health and CMV-seronegative. Sequencing input: PBMCs. CDR3 in amino acids: CASSQEIRESSYNSPLHF. The CDR3 DNA sequence: TGCGCCAGCAGCCAGGAAATCAGGGAAAGCTCCTATAATTCACCCCTCCACTTT.